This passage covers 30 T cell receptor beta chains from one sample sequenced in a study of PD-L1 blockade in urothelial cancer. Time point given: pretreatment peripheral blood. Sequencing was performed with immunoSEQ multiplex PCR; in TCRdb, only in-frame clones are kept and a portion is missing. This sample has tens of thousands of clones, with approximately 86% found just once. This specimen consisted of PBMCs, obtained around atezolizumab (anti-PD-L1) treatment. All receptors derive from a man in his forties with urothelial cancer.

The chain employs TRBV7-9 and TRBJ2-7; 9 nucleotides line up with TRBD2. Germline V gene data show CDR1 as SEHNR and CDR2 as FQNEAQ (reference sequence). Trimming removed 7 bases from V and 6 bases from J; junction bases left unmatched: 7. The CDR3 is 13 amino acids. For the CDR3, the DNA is TGTGCCAGCACGGGCGGGAGGGCGTTCGAGCAGTACTTC. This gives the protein CASTGGRAFEQYF.

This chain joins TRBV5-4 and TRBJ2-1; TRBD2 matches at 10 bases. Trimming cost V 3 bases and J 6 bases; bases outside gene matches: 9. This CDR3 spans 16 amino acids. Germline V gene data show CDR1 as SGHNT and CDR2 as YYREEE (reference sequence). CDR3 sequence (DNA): TGTGCCAGCAGCTCATCGGGACTAGCGATTATCAATGAGCAGTTCTTC. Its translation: CASSSSGLAIINEQFF. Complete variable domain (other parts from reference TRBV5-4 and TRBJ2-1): ETGVTQSPTHLIKTRGQQVTLRCSSQSGHNTVSWYQQALGQGPQFIFQYYREEENGRGNFPPRFSGLQFPNYSSELNVNALELDDSALYLCASSSSGLAIINEQFFGPGTRLTVL.

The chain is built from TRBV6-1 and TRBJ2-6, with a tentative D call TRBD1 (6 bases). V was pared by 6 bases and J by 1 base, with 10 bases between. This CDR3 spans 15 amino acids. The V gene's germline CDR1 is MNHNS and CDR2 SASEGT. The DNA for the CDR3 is TGTGCCAGCAGGGCGGACAGTTCTGGGGCCAACGTCCTGACTTTC. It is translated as CASRADSSGANVLTF.

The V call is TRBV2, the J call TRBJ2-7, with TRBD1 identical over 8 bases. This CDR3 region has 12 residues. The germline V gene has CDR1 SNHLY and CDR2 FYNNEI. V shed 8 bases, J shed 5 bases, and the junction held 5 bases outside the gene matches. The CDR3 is CASDRGSHEQYF. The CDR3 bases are TGTGCCAGCGACAGGGGAAGCCACGAGCAGTACTTC.

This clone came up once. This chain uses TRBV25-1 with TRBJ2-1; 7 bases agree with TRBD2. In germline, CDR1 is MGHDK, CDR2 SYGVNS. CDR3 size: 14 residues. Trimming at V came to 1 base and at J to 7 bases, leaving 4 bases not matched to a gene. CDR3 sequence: CASSESGGGNEQFF. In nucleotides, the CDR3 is TGTGCCAGCAGTGAATCGGGAGGCGGGAATGAGCAGTTCTTC.

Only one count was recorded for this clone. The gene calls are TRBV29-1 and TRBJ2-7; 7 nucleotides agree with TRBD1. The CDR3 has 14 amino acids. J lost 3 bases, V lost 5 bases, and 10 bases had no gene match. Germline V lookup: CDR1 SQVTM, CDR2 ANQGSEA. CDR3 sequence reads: CSVTPRDRYYEQYF. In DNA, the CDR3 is TGCAGCGTTACCCCTCGGGACAGATACTACGAGCAGTACTTC.

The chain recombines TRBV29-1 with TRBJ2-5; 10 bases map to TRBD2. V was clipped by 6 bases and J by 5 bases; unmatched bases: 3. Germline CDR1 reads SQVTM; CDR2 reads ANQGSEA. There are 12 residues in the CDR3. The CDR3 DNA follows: TGCAGCGTCGGGGGACTAGCGGAGACCCAGTACTTC. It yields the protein CSVGGLAETQYF. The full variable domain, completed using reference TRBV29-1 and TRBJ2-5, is SAVISQKPSRDICQRGTSLTIQCQVDSQVTMMFWYRQQPGQSLTLIATANQGSEATYESGFVIDKFPISRPNLTFSTLTVSNMSPEDSSIYLCSVGGLAETQYFGPGTRLLVL.

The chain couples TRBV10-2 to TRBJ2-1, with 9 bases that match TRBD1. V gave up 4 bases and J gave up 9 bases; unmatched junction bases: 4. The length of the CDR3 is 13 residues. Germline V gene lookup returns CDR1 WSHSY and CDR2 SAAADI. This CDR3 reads CASSVGQGSEQFF. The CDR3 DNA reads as TGCGCCAGCAGTGTCGGACAGGGGAGTGAGCAGTTCTTC.

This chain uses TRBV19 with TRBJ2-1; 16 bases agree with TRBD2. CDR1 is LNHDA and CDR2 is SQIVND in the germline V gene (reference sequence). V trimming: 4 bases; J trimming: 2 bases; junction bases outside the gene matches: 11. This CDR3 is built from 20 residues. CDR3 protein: CASSTPGTSGRARTYNEQFF. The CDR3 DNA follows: TGTGCCAGTAGTACTCCCGGGACTAGCGGGAGGGCCCGAACCTACAATGAGCAGTTCTTC. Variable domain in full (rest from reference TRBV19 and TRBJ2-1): DGGITQSPKYLFRKEGQNVTLSCEQNLNHDAMYWYRQDPGQGLRLIYYSQIVNDFQKGDIAEGYSVSREKKESFPLTVTSAQKNPTAFYLCASSTPGTSGRARTYNEQFFGPGTRLTVL.

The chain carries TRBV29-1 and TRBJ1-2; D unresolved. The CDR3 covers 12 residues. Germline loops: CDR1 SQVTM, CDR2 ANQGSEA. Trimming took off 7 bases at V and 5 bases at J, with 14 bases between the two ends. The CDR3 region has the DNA TGCAGCGCACATGACCGGGTTTATGGCTACACCTTC. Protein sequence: CSAHDRVYGYTF.

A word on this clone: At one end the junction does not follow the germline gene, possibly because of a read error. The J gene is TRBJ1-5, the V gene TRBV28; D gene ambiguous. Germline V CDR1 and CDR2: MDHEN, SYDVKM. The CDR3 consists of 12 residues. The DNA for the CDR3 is TGTGCCAGCAGTTTAGGGGAGCGCCAAAGATATTTT. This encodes CASSLGERQRYF.

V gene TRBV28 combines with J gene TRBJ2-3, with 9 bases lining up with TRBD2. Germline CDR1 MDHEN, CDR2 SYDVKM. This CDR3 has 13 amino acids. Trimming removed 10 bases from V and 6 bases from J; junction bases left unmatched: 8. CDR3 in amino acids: CATQAAGGDTQYF. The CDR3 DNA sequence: TGTGCCACCCAGGCAGCGGGAGGTGATACGCAGTATTTT.

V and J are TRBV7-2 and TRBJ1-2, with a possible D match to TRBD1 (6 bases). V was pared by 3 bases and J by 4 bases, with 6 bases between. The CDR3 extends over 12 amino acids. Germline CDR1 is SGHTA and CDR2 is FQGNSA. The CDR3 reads CASSLDSYGYTF. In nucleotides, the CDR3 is TGTGCCAGCAGCTTGGACAGCTATGGCTACACCTTC.

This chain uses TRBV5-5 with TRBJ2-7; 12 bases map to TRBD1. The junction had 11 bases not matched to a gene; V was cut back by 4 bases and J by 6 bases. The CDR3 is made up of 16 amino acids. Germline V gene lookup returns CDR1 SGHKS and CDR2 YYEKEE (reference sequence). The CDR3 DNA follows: TGTGCCAGCAGCCTCGTTGCGGGACAGGGGGCTTTCGAGCAGTACTTC. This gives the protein CASSLVAGQGAFEQYF.

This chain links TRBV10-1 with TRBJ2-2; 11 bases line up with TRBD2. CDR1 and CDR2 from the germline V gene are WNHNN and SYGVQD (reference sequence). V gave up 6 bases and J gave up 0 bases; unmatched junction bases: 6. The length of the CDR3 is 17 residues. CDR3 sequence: CASSRASGRTNTGELFF. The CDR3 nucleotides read TGCGCCAGCAGCCGGGCTAGCGGGAGGACGAACACCGGGGAGCTGTTTTTT.

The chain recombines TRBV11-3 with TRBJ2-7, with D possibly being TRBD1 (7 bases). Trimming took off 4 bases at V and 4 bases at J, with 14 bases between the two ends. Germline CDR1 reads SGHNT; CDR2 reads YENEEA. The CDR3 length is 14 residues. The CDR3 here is CASSYGPGGYEQYF. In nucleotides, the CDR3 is TGTGCCAGCAGCTACGGGCCAGGGGGGTACGAGCAGTACTTC.

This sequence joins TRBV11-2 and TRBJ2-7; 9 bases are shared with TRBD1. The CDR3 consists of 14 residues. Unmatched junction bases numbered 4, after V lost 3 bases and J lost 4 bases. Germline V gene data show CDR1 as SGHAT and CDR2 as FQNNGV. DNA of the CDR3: TGTGCCAGCAGCTTCAGGACAGGGGTATACGAGCAGTACTTC. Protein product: CASSFRTGVYEQYF.

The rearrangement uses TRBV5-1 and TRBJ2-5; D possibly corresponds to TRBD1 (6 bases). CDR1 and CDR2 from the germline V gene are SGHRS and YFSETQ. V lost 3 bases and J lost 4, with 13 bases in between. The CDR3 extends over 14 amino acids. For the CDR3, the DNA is TGCGCCAGCAGCTCTTCAGGGGCTAGAGAGACCCAGTACTTC. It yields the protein CASSSSGARETQYF.

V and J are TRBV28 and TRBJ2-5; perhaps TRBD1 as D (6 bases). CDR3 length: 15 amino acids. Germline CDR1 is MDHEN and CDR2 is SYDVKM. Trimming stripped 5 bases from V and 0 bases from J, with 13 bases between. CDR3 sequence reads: CASSGRTEYQETQYF. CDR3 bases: TGTGCCAGCAGTGGGCGGACAGAGTACCAAGAGACCCAGTACTTC.

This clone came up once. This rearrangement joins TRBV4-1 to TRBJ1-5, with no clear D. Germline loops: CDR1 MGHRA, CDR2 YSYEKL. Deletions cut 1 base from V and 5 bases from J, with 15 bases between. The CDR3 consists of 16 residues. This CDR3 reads CASSQGGVAADQPQHF. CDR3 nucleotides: TGCGCCAGCAGCCAAGGTGGAGTGGCAGCTGATCAGCCCCAGCATTTT.

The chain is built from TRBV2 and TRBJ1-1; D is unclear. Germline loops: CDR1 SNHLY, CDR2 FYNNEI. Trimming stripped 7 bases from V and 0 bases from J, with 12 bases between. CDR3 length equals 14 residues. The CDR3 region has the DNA TGTGCCAGCACTCCCCTAACTATGAACACTGAAGCTTTCTTT. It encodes CASTPLTMNTEAFF.

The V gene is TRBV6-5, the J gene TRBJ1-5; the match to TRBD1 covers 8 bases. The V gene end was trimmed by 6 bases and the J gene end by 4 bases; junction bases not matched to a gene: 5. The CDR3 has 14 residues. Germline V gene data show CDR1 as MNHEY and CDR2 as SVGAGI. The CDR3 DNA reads TGTGCCAGCAGAGTCGACAGGGGTAATCAGCCCCAGCATTTT. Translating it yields CASRVDRGNQPQHF.

This chain's CDR3 is CASSSGGIPYEQYF. The CDR3 DNA follows: TGTGCCAGCTCATCGGGAGGGATTCCCTACGAGCAGTACTTC. The chain recombines TRBV18 with TRBJ2-7, with 8 bases identical to TRBD2. The trim removed 5 bases at V and 2 bases at J, leaving 5 bases unmatched. This CDR3 is 14 amino acids long. The germline CDR1 and CDR2 sequences are KGHSH and LQKENI.

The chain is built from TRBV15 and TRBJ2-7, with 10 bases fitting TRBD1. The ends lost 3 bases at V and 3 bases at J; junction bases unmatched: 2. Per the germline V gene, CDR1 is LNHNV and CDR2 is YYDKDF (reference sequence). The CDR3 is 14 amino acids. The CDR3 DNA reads TGTGCCACCAGCAGGGACAGGGGGTACTACGAGCAGTACTTC. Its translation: CATSRDRGYYEQYF. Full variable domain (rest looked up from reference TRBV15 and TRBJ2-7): DAMVIQNPRYQVTQFGKPVTLSCSQTLNHNVMYWYQQKSSQAPKLLFHYYDKDFNNEADTPDNFQSRRPNTSFCFLDIRSPGLGDTAMYLCATSRDRGYYEQYFGPGTRLTVT.

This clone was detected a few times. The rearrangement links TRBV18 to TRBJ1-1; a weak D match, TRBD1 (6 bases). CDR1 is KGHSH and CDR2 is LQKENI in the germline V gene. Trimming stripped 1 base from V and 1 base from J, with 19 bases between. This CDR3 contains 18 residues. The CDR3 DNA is TGTGCCAGCTCACCACGGATGGGGGCGAAGGGGACGAACACTGAAGCTTTCTTT. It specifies CASSPRMGAKGTNTEAFF. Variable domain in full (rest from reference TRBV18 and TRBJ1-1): NAGVMQNPRHLVRRRGQEARLRCSPMKGHSHVYWYRQLPEEGLKFMVYLQKENIIDESGMPKERFSAEFPKEGPSILRIQQVVRGDSAAYFCASSPRMGAKGTNTEAFFGQGTRLTVV.

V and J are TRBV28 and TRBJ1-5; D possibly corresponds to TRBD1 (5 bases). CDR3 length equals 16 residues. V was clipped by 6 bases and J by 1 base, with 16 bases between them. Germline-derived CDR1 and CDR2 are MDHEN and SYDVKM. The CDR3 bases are TGTGCCAGCAGCCCCGGGGGGGTTCTAAGCAATCAGCCCCAGCATTTT. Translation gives CASSPGGVLSNQPQHF. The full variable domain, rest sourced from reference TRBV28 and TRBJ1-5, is DVKVTQSSRYLVKRTGEKVFLECVQDMDHENMFWYRQDPGLGLRLIYFSYDVKMKEKGDIPEGYSVSREKKERFSLILESASTNQTSMYLCASSPGGVLSNQPQHFGDGTRLSIL.

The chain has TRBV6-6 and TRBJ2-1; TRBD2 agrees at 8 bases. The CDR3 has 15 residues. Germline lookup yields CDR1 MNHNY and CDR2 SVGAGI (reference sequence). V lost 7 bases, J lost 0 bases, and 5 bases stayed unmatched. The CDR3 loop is CASNGGTSSYNEQFF. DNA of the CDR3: TGTGCCAGCAATGGGGGGACTAGCTCCTACAATGAGCAGTTCTTC.

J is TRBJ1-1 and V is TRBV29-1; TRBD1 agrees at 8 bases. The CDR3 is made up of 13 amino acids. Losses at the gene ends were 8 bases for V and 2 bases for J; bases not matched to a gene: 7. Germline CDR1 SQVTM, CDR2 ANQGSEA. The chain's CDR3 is CSYQGAGNTEAFF. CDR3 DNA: TGCAGCTACCAGGGGGCCGGTAACACTGAAGCTTTCTTT.

As DNA, the CDR3 is TGTGCCAGCTCCCCTGGAGGGCGCAATCAGCCCCAGCATTTT. Its translation: CASSPGGRNQPQHF. The chain uses TRBV18 and TRBJ1-5; D gene ambiguous. Deletions cut 6 bases from V and 2 bases from J, with 11 bases between. Germline V gives CDR1 KGHSH, CDR2 LQKENI. The CDR3 runs to 14 residues.

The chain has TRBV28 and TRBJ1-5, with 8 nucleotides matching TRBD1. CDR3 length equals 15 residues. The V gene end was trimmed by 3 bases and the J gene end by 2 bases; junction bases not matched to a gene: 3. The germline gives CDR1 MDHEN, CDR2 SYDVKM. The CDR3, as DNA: TGTGCCAGCAGTTTGTCGGGACAGGGCAATCAGCCCCAGCATTTT. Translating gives CASSLSGQGNQPQHF.